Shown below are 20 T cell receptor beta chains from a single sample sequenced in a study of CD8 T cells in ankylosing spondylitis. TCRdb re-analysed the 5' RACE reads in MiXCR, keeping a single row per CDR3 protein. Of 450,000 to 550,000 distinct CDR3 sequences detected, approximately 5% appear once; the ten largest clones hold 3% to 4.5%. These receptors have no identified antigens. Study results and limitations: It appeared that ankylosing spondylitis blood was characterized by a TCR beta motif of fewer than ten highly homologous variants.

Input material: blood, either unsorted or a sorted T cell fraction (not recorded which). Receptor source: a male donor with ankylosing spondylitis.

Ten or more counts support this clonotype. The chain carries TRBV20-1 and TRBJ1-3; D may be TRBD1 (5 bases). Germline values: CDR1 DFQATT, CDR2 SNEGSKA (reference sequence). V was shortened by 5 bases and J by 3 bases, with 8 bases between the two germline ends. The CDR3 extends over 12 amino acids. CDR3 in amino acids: CSAGDHGNTIYF. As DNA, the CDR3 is TGCAGTGCTGGGGACCATGGAAACACCATATATTTT.

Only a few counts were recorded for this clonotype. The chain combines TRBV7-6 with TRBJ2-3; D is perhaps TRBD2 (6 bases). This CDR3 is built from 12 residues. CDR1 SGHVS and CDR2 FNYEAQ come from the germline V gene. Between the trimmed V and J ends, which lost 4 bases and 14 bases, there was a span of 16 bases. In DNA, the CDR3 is TGTGCCAGCAGCTCGCGGGGCCAGGCGGCGTATTTT. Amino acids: CASSSRGQAAYF.

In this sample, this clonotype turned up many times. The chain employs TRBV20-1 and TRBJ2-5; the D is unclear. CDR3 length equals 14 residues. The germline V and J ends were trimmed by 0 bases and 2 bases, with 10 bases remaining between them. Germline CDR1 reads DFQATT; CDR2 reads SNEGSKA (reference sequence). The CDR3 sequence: CSARDLRLQETQYF. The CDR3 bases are TGCAGTGCTAGAGACCTGCGGCTTCAAGAGACCCAGTACTTC.

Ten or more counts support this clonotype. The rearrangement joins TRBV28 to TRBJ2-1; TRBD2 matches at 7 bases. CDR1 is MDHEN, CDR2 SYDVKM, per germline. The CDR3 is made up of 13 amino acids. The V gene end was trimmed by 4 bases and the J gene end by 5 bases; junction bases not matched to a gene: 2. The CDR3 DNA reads TGTGCCAGCAGTTGGGGACTAAACAATGAGCAGTTCTTC. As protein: CASSWGLNNEQFF.

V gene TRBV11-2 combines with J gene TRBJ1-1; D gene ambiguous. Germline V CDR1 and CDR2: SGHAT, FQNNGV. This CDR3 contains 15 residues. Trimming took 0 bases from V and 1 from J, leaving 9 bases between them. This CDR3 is CASSLDYGENTEAFF. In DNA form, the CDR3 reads TGTGCCAGCAGCTTAGACTACGGGGAGAACACTGAAGCTTTCTTT.

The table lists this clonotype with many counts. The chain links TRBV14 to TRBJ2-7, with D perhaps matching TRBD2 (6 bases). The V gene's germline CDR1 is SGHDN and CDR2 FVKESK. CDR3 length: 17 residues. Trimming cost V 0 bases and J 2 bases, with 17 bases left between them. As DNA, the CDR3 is TGTGCCAGCAGCCAAGATCTTCCGGGATCGGGGGCCTACGAGCAGTACTTC. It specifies CASSQDLPGSGAYEQYF.

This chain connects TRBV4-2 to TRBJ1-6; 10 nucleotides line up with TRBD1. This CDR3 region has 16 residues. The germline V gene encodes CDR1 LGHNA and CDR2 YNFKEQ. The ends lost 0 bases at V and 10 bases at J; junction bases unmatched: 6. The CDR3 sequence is CASSQEWTGGRSPLHF. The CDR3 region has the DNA TGTGCCAGCAGCCAAGAATGGACAGGGGGTCGGTCACCCCTCCACTTT.

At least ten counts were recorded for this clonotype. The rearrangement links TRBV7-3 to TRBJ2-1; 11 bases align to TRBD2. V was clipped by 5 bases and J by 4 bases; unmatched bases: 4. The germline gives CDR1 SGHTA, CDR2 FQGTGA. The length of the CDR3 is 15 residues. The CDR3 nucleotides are TGTGCCAGCAGCCCGACTAGCGGGGATTACAATGAGCAGTTCTTC. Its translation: CASSPTSGDYNEQFF.

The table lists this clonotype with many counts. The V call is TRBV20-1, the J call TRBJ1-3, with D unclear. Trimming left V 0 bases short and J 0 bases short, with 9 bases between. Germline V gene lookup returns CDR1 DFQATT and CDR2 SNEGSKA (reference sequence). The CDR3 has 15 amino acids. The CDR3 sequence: CSARDRLSSGNTIYF. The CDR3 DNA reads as TGCAGTGCTAGAGATCGGCTGTCCTCTGGAAACACCATATATTTT.

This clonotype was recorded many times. The CDR3, as DNA: TGTGCCAGCAGTTCACCGGGACAGACAAACTATGGCTACACCTTC. It codes for CASSSPGQTNYGYTF. The V call is TRBV6-5, the J call TRBJ1-2, with 7 bases that match TRBD1. The J segment lost 2 bases and the V segment lost 4 bases, leaving 7 bases of the junction unmatched. This CDR3 region has 15 residues. CDR1 is MNHEY, CDR2 SVGAGI, per germline.

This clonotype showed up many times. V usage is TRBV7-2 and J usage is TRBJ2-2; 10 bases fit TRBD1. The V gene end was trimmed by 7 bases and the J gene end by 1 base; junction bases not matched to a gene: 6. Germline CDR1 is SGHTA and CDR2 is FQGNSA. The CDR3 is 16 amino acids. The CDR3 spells CASMLGQGVNTGELFF. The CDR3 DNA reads TGTGCCAGCATGTTAGGACAGGGGGTGAACACCGGGGAGCTGTTTTTT.

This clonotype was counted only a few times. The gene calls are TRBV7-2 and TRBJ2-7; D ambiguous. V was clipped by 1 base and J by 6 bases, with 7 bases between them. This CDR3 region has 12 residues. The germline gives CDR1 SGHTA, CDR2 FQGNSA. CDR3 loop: CASSLGASEQYF. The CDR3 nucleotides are TGTGCCAGCAGCTTAGGGGCCTCCGAGCAGTACTTC.

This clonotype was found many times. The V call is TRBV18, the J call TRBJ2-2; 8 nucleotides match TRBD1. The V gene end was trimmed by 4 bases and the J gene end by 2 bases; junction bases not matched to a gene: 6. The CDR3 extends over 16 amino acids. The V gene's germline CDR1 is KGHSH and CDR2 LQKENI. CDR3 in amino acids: CASSRYDRGNTGELFF. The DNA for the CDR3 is TGTGCCAGCTCACGATACGACAGGGGTAACACCGGGGAGCTGTTTTTT.

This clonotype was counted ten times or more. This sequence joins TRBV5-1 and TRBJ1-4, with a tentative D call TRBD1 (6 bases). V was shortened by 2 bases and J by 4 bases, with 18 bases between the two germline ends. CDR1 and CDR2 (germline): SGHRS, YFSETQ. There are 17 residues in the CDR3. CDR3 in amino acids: CASSLTITQGFNEKLFF. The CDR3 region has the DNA TGCGCCAGCAGCTTAACCATAACCCAGGGGTTTAATGAAAAACTGTTTTTT. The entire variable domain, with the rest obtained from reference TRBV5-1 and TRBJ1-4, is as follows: KAGVTQTPRYLIKTRGQQVTLSCSPISGHRSVSWYQQTPGQGLQFLFEYFSETQRNKGNFPGRFSGRQFSNSRSEMNVSTLELGDSALYLCASSLTITQGFNEKLFFGSGTQLSVL.

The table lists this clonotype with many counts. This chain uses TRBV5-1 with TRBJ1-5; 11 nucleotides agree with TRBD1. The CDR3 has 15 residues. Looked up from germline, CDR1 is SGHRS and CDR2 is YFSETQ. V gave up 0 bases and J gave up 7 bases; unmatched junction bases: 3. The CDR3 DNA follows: TGCGCCAGCAGCTTGGGGACAGGGGGCAGGCAGCCCCAGCATTTT. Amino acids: CASSLGTGGRQPQHF. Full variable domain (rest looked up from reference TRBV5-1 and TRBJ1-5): KAGVTQTPRYLIKTRGQQVTLSCSPISGHRSVSWYQQTPGQGLQFLFEYFSETQRNKGNFPGRFSGRQFSNSRSEMNVSTLELGDSALYLCASSLGTGGRQPQHFGDGTRLSIL.

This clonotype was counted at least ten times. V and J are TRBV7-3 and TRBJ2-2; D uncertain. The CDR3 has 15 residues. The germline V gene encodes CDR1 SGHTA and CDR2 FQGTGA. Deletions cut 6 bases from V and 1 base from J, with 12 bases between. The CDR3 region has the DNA TGTGCCAGCAGTCAACTAAGAGGGAACACCGGGGAGCTGTTTTTT. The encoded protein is CASSQLRGNTGELFF.

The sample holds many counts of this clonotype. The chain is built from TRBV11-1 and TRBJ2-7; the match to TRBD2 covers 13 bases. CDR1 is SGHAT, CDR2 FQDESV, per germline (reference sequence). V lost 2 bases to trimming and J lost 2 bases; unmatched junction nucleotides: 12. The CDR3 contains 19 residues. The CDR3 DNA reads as TGTGCCAGCAGCTTAATCCGCAAGATGACTAGCGGGAGGCCCTACGAGCAGTACTTC. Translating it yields CASSLIRKMTSGRPYEQYF. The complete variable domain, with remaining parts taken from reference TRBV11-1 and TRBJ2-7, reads EAEVAQSPRYKITEKSQAVAFWCDPISGHATLYWYRQILGQGPELLVQFQDESVVDDSQLPKDRFSAERLKGVDSTLKIQPAELGDSAMYLCASSLIRKMTSGRPYEQYFGPGTRLTVT.

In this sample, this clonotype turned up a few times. This CDR3 reads CASSLRDASNSPLHF. CDR3 in DNA: TGCGCCAGCAGCCTACGGGACGCGAGTAATTCACCCCTCCACTTT. This chain uses TRBV5-1 with TRBJ1-6; weak D call: TRBD1 (5 bases). V dropped 4 bases and J dropped 6 bases, with 14 bases sitting between them. The CDR3 loop spans 15 amino acids. Germline values: CDR1 SGHRS, CDR2 YFSETQ.

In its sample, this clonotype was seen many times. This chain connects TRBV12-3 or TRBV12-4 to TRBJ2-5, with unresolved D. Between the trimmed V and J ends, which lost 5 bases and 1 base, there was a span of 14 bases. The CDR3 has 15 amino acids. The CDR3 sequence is CASSPIGFVQETQYF. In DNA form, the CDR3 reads TGTGCCAGCAGTCCGATAGGGTTCGTCCAAGAGACCCAGTACTTC.

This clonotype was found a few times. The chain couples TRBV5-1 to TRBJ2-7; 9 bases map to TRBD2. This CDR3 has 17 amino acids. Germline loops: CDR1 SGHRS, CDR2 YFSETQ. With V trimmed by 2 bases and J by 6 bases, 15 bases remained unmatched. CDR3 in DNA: TGCGCCAGCAGCTTAATGCCCGGGACTAGCACCGGTGGCGAGCAGTACTTC. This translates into CASSLMPGTSTGGEQYF.